This T cell receptor (beta chain) was recovered during a study of T cell responses to AZD1222 COVID-19 vaccine. General study points: Among those given AZD1222, only six or seven were seropositive at baseline. Donors were mostly white British, more females; clonal diversity possibly underestimated.

V dropped 2 bases and J dropped 1; count of bases not matched to a gene: 0. The CDR3 totals 15 residues. Germline V lookup: CDR1 SEHNR, CDR2 FQNEAQ (reference sequence). As concerns this clone: Its target is unknown.

The table came from immunoSEQ multiplex PCR; TCRdb's copy has only in-frame clones and leaves some out. This repertoire shows 90,000 to 120,000 clones, around 90% found once; its top ten account for roughly 1.1%. Sequenced material: peripheral blood, taken on day 0 of AZD1222 vaccination. The sequence came from an adult in good health. The chain joins TRBV7-9 to TRBJ2-1, with 9 positions matching TRBD2. The CDR3 DNA is TGTGCCAGCAGCTTAAGCGGGGGGTCCTACAATGAGCAGTTCTTC. This sequence encodes CASSLSGGSYNEQFF.